The rows below give T cell receptor beta chains drawn from one sample of a study of T cell responses to AZD1222 COVID-19 vaccine. Data came from immunoSEQ multiplex PCR; TCRdb stores just in-frame clones and leaves some out. The sample has about 150,000 clones, less than 95% seen once. Source: peripheral blood, taken on day 0 of AZD1222 vaccination. The origin of the receptors is an adult in good health. CDR3s include the opening cysteine and the closing phenylalanine or tryptophan. Fields, in order: V gene, clone size, D gene, J gene, CDR3 DNA, CDR3 protein. D genes are given only for firm matches. Size tells how often a clone was seen (once, few, many) or the class of an expanded clone, and some rows leave it out.

TRBV9	.	.	TRBJ1-2	TGTGCCAGCAGCGGCACAGGAGATAACTATGGCTACACCTTC	CASSGTGDNYGYTF
TRBV9	once	.	TRBJ2-5	TGTGCCAGCAGCGGCCCCGACTCCCCGGGGGAAGAGACCCAGTACTTC	CASSGPDSPGEETQYF
TRBV28	.	.	TRBJ2-4	TGTGCCAGCAGGGAACCCACAGGAAACATTCAGTACTTC	CASREPTGNIQYF
TRBV28	.	TRBD1	TRBJ1-6	TGTGCCAGCAGTTCCAACCGGGACAGGGGTCCACCCCTCCACTTT	CASSSNRDRGPPLHF
TRBV28	.	.	TRBJ1-5	TGTGCCAGCAAGGAGGGGTATAGCAATCAGCCCCAGCATTTT	CASKEGYSNQPQHF
TRBV19	.	TRBD2	TRBJ2-3	TGTGCCAGTAGAGAGCGGGGGGCCCTCACAGATACGCAGTATTTT	CASRERGALTDTQYF
TRBV28	.	.	TRBJ1-1	TGTGCCAGCAAGGGGTCAGGGAGAGGCGTGAACACTGAAGCTTTCTTT	CASKGSGRGVNTEAFF
TRBV28	.	TRBD1	TRBJ1-2	TGTGCCAGCAGTACGGACAGGTCACTTGGCTACACCTTC	CASSTDRSLGYTF
TRBV3-1/TRBV3-2	.	.	TRBJ1-2	TGTGCCAGCAGCCCCCGGGGGCCACGAGGTAACTATGGCTACACCTTC	CASSPRGPRGNYGYTF
TRBV24-1	.	TRBD1	TRBJ2-3	TGTGCCACCAGTCCGACAGGGGGATATAGAGATACGCAGTATTTT	CATSPTGGYRDTQYF
TRBV28	.	.	TRBJ1-2	TGTGCCAGCACCCGGGGAGGGGGAGGCTATGGCTACACCTTC	CASTRGGGGYGYTF
TRBV19	.	.	TRBJ2-1	TGTGCCAGTAAGTCCCAGGGGAGTGAGCAGTTCTTC	CASKSQGSEQFF
TRBV6-1	.	TRBD2	TRBJ2-1	TGTGCCAGCAGTGACCCGGGACTAGCTGTACATGAGCAGTTCTTC	CASSDPGLAVHEQFF
TRBV6-2/TRBV6-3	.	TRBD2	TRBJ2-1	TGTGCCAGCAGTGTAGCGGGGGGGCCAGATGAGCAGTTCTTC	CASSVAGGPDEQFF
TRBV18	.	.	TRBJ1-4	TGTGCCAGCTCACCACCAGGGGTGGATGAAAAACTGTTTTTT	CASSPPGVDEKLFF
TRBV19	.	.	TRBJ1-1	TGTGCCAGTAGTATCGACGGATTAATGAACACTGAAGCTTTCTTT	CASSIDGLMNTEAFF
TRBV7-2	.	TRBD2	TRBJ2-3	TGTGCCAGCAGCTTAGCCAGTAGCGGGAGAGATACGCAGTATTTT	CASSLASSGRDTQYF
TRBV14	.	TRBD1	TRBJ1-2	TGTGCCAGCAGCCTACGACAGGGAGACTATGGCTACACCTTC	CASSLRQGDYGYTF
TRBV2	once	.	TRBJ1-2	TGTGCCAGCAGGGGGACGAGGCAACACTATGGCTACACCTTC	CASRGTRQHYGYTF
TRBV28	.	.	TRBJ1-2	TGTGCCAGCAGGGCAAACTATGGCTACACCTTC	CASRANYGYTF
TRBV27	.	.	TRBJ1-2	TGTGCCAGCAGTTTCGGAAGGGGGGCGCGTGGCTACACCTTC	CASSFGRGARGYTF
TRBV11-2	.	.	TRBJ1-6	TGTGCCAGCAGCTTAGATCTGGGGTCCTATAATTCACCCCTCCACTTT	CASSLDLGSYNSPLHF
TRBV6-5	.	TRBD1	TRBJ1-1	TGTGCCAGCAGTCACAGGGGGGGGGCTGAAGCTTTCTTT	CASSHRGGAEAFF
TRBV12-3/TRBV12-4	.	.	TRBJ1-3	TGTGCCAGCGAAGACTCAAACACCATATATTTT	CASEDSNTIYF
TRBV6-5	once	.	TRBJ2-2	TGTGCCAGCAGTTACAGGGCCTACACCGGGGAGCTGTTTTTT	CASSYRAYTGELFF
TRBV19	.	.	TRBJ1-5	TGTGCCAGTAGTATAGAAGGGGTCGGCCAGCCCCAGCATTTT	CASSIEGVGQPQHF
TRBV4-2	.	.	TRBJ1-2	TGTGCCAGCAGCCAAGCCCGGGGGGCTCAGACAGCTAACTATGGCTACACCTTC	CASSQARGAQTANYGYTF
TRBV13	.	TRBD1	TRBJ1-2	TGTGCCAGCAGCTATTCCGGGACAGGGGATGGCTACACCTTC	CASSYSGTGDGYTF
TRBV7-6	.	.	TRBJ1-3	TGTGCCAGCAGCTTATCAGGTGGCAGGGACTTAAACACCATATATTTT	CASSLSGGRDLNTIYF
TRBV3-1/TRBV3-2	.	TRBD1	TRBJ1-2	TGTGCCAGCAGCGGGACAGGGGACTATGGCTACACCTTC	CASSGTGDYGYTF
TRBV6-5	.	.	TRBJ2-3	TGTGCCAGCAGTCTACAGGGAGTCTTGGTTGATACGCAGTATTTT	CASSLQGVLVDTQYF
TRBV4-2	.	TRBD2	TRBJ2-1	TGTGCCAGCAGCCTCAGAGGGACTAGCGGGCCTAACAATGAGCAGTTCTTC	CASSLRGTSGPNNEQFF
TRBV2	.	.	TRBJ1-5	TGTGCCAGCAGGGGAGGTTGGGCAGATAATCAGCCCCAGCATTTT	CASRGGWADNQPQHF
TRBV6-2/TRBV6-3	.	TRBD2	TRBJ2-6	TGTGCCAGCAGTTACCGACTAGCGGGAGCTTCTACCGGGGCCAACGTCCTGACTTTC	CASSYRLAGASTGANVLTF
TRBV7-2	.	TRBD2	TRBJ2-3	TGTGCCAGCAGCTTAGAAGGACTAGCGGCAGATACGCAGTATTTT	CASSLEGLAADTQYF
TRBV5-4	once	TRBD1	TRBJ2-5	TGTGCCAGCAGTCGGACAGGGGAGACCCAGTACTTC	CASSRTGETQYF
TRBV7-6	once	.	TRBJ1-3	TGTGCCAGCAGCTCCCTCCCCGGTCGGCTCTCTGGAAACACCATATATTTT	CASSSLPGRLSGNTIYF
TRBV6-1	.	TRBD1	TRBJ2-6	TGTGCCAGCAGTGCGCCGACGACAGGGGATATCTCTGGGGCCAACGTCCTGACTTTC	CASSAPTTGDISGANVLTF